What follows are 23 T cell receptor beta chains derived from one specimen sequenced in a study of human T cells and chemical hapten exposure. Stated time point: patch test 2, 6 weeks after DPC sensitization. Described treatment: therapeutic diphenylcyclopropenone sensitization with weekly scalp DPC. One entry per CDR3 protein results from TCRdb running MiXCR on the RACE reads. The sample holds about 94,000 distinct CDR3 sequences, about 9.3% seen once. Sequenced material: whole blood, taken in connection with sensitization to the hapten diphenylcyclopropenone (DPC). The receptors were gathered from a woman in her forties with alopecia areata. Some clones in this sample may be carry-over from other donors' samples.

This clonotype came up many times. The rearrangement joins TRBV6-2 or TRBV6-3 to TRBJ1-1, with D perhaps TRBD1 (5 bases). The CDR3 runs to 16 residues. Trimming removed 4 bases from V and 1 base from J, with 16 bases in between. Germline V lookup: CDR1 MNHEY, CDR2 SVGEGT. In nucleotides, the CDR3 is TGTGCCAGCAGTTCCCTAAGTCTCCAGGGGAACACTGAAGCTTTCTTT. This translates into CASSSLSLQGNTEAFF.

The genes are TRBV20-1 and TRBJ1-1, with 8 positions matching TRBD1. The CDR3 has 14 amino acids. Germline V gene sequence: CDR1 DFQATT, CDR2 SNEGSKA (reference sequence). With V trimmed by 2 bases and J by 4 bases, 6 bases remained unmatched. CDR3 residues: CSARHRDRLTEAFF. The CDR3 nucleotides are TGCAGTGCTAGACACCGGGACAGGCTCACTGAAGCTTTCTTT.

This clonotype was seen ten or more times. The chain joins TRBV7-9 to TRBJ2-2; a possible D gene is TRBD2 (5 bases). V gave up 6 bases and J gave up 7 bases, with 9 bases separating them. This CDR3 has 12 amino acids. Germline lookup yields CDR1 SEHNR and CDR2 FQNEAQ (reference sequence). CDR3 protein: CASSPRGGELFF. CDR3 DNA: TGTGCCAGCAGTCCCCGGGGCGGGGAGCTGTTTTTT. Based on the CDR3 plus reference TRBV7-9 and TRBJ2-2, the full variable domain is DTGVSQNPRHKITKRGQNVTFRCDPISEHNRLYWYRQTLGQGPEFLTYFQNEAQLEKSRLLSDRFSAERPKGSFSTLEIQRTEQGDSAMYLCASSPRGGELFFGEGSRLTVL.

The J gene is TRBJ2-1, the V gene TRBV7-8; TRBD2 matches at 7 bases. The V gene end was trimmed by 5 bases and the J gene end by 4 bases; junction bases not matched to a gene: 14. This CDR3 is built from 17 residues. Germline V gives CDR1 SGHVS, CDR2 FQNEAQ. CDR3 amino acids: CASSPSTLGSGYNEQFF. The CDR3 DNA is TGTGCCAGCAGCCCAAGTACTCTTGGTAGCGGGTACAATGAGCAGTTCTTC.

This clonotype has just a few counts. The rearrangement joins TRBV2 to TRBJ2-7; D is possibly TRBD1 (5 bases). There are 14 residues in the CDR3. Per the germline V gene, CDR1 is SNHLY and CDR2 is FYNNEI. Trimming removed 5 bases from V and 2 bases from J, with 13 bases in between. CDR3 DNA: TGTGCCAGCAGTAGGACATACGACGCCTACGAGCAGTACTTC. It is translated as CASSRTYDAYEQYF.

This rearrangement joins TRBV6-2 or TRBV6-3 to TRBJ2-5; D gene unclear. Germline assignment: CDR1 MNHEY and CDR2 SVGEGT. This CDR3 has 13 residues. Trimming took 6 bases from V and 4 from J, leaving 12 bases between them. CDR3 region: CASRRPGVETQYF. CDR3 sequence (DNA): TGTGCCAGCAGAAGGCCCGGCGTAGAGACCCAGTACTTC.

This clonotype was seen ten or more times. CDR3: CASSFKGSTTDTQYF. CDR3 DNA sequence: TGCGCCAGCAGCTTTAAAGGGTCTACCACAGATACGCAGTATTTT. The V and J genes are TRBV5-1 and TRBJ2-3; D not certain. Germline values: CDR1 SGHRS, CDR2 YFSETQ. V lost 2 bases and J 2 bases, leaving 12 bases between the germline ends. The CDR3 extends over 15 amino acids.

The chain recombines TRBV10-1 with TRBJ2-7, with 9 bases fitting TRBD1. CDR1 WNHNN and CDR2 SYGVQD come from the germline V gene (reference sequence). The CDR3 has 17 amino acids. V trimming: 5 bases; J trimming: 3 bases; junction bases outside the gene matches: 14. As DNA, the CDR3 is TGCGCCAGCAGTTCCAGCCCCGGGACAGGGAAGGGCTACGAGCAGTACTTC. It is translated as CASSSSPGTGKGYEQYF.

This chain uses TRBV4-3 with TRBJ1-3, with D possibly matching TRBD1 (6 bases). V dropped 3 bases and J dropped 11 bases, with 26 bases sitting between them. Germline CDR1 and CDR2: LGHNA and YSLEER. This CDR3 spans 17 amino acids. CDR3 residues: CASSQSASGTGTQAIYF. For the CDR3, the DNA is TGCGCCAGCAGCCAGAGTGCCAGCGGGACGGGGACACAAGCCATATATTTT.

The gene calls are TRBV20-1 and TRBJ2-2; D perhaps matches TRBD2 (6 bases). Trimming left V 0 bases short and J 5 bases short, with 16 bases between. The CDR3 extends over 16 amino acids. The germline CDR1 and CDR2 sequences are DFQATT and SNEGSKA (reference sequence). The CDR3 is CSARDIRLASTGELFF. The CDR3 DNA reads as TGCAGTGCTAGAGATATACGGCTAGCGTCAACCGGGGAGCTGTTTTTT.

This clonotype appeared a few times. The J gene is TRBJ2-1, the V gene TRBV5-5, with 12 nucleotides matching TRBD1. Trimming removed 4 bases from V and 9 bases from J; junction bases left unmatched: 11. The CDR3 totals 16 residues. CDR1 and CDR2 from the germline V gene are SGHKS and YYEKEE (reference sequence). CDR3 bases: TGTGCCAGCAGCCACTTGGGACAGGGGGCTGTTGGTGAGCAGTTCTTC. Residues: CASSHLGQGAVGEQFF.

This clonotype was seen a few times. The chain employs TRBV4-3 and TRBJ2-1, with 8 bases that match TRBD2. V lost 0 bases, J lost 3 bases, and 7 bases stayed unmatched. Per the germline V gene, CDR1 is LGHNA and CDR2 is YSLEER. There are 17 residues in the CDR3. The DNA for the CDR3 is TGCGCCAGCAGCCAAGAACTCGAGACTAGCGTCTACAATGAGCAGTTCTTC. Its protein is CASSQELETSVYNEQFF.

This chain uses TRBV28 with TRBJ2-6; possibly TRBD1 or TRBD2 for D (6 bases each). With 4 bases removed from V and 5 bases from J, the gap between germline ends came to 12 bases. Germline lookup yields CDR1 MDHEN and CDR2 SYDVKM. The CDR3 is 15 residues long. The CDR3 sequence is CASSSRDTRANVLTF. In DNA form, the CDR3 reads TGTGCCAGCAGTTCGCGGGACACCCGGGCCAACGTCCTGACTTTC. Looking up the rest from reference TRBV28 and TRBJ2-6 gives the full variable domain: DVKVTQSSRYLVKRTGEKVFLECVQDMDHENMFWYRQDPGLGLRLIYFSYDVKMKEKGDIPEGYSVSREKKERFSLILESASTNQTSMYLCASSSRDTRANVLTFGAGSRLTVL.

This clonotype occurred many times. The CDR3: CASSYQGEGSQPQHF. In DNA form, the CDR3 reads TGTGCCAGCAGTTACCAGGGGGAGGGTAGTCAGCCCCAGCATTTT. V and J are TRBV6-2 or TRBV6-3 and TRBJ1-5; TRBD1 matches 7 bases. V was pared by 2 bases and J by 6 bases, with 7 bases of the junction left unmatched. This CDR3 has 15 amino acids. CDR1 and CDR2 (germline): MNHEY, SVGEGT.

This clonotype was counted ten times or more. The J gene is TRBJ2-2, the V gene TRBV20-1; TRBD2 matches at 7 bases. J gave up 4 bases and V 5 bases, and 13 bases lay outside the gene matches. This CDR3 is 16 amino acids long. CDR1 is DFQATT and CDR2 is SNEGSKA in the germline V gene (reference sequence). For the CDR3, the DNA is TGCAGTGCTCGACCTATGACTAGCCCGGGCACCGGGGAGCTGTTTTTT. This sequence encodes CSARPMTSPGTGELFF.

This clonotype was detected many times. This chain connects TRBV20-1 to TRBJ2-7; TRBD1 is a possible D gene (6 bases). The V gene lost 3 bases and the J gene lost 3 bases, with 15 bases spanning the gap. The CDR3 is made up of 14 amino acids. Germline V gives CDR1 DFQATT, CDR2 SNEGSKA (reference sequence). Written as DNA, the CDR3 is TGCAGTGCTAGTGTCGCGACAGGTTTCTACGAGCAGTACTTC. This gives the protein CSASVATGFYEQYF.

This clonotype was counted at least ten times. The rearrangement joins TRBV7-9 to TRBJ2-3, with 8 bases aligning to TRBD2. This CDR3 contains 13 residues. Trimming cost V 8 bases and J 3 bases; bases outside gene matches: 4. Germline assignment: CDR1 SEHNR and CDR2 FQNEAQ (reference sequence). CDR3 in amino acids: CASLSSGTDTQYF. In DNA, the CDR3 is TGTGCCAGCTTGTCTAGCGGGACAGATACGCAGTATTTT.

There are a few counts of this clonotype. V usage is TRBV29-1 and J usage is TRBJ1-1; 8 bases are shared with TRBD1. Germline CDR1 SQVTM, CDR2 ANQGSEA. The CDR3 is made up of 15 amino acids. J gave up 2 bases and V 5 bases, and 10 bases lay outside the gene matches. CDR3 in DNA: TGCAGCGTTCTGGACAGGGCGAGATCAAACACTGAAGCTTTCTTT. Encoded protein: CSVLDRARSNTEAFF.

This sequence joins TRBV27 and TRBJ2-2; D call uncertain. Germline assignment: CDR1 MNHEY and CDR2 SMNVEV (reference sequence). Trimming stripped 0 bases from V and 8 bases from J, with 16 bases between. The CDR3 is made up of 16 amino acids. The CDR3 is CASSLSQSGVPGELFF. The CDR3 coding sequence is TGTGCCAGCAGTTTATCGCAGTCAGGCGTACCTGGGGAGCTGTTTTTT.

This clonotype was counted only a few times. This chain connects TRBV2 to TRBJ2-7; 7 nucleotides align to TRBD1. The CDR3 length is 14 residues. The junction had 10 bases not matched to a gene; V was cut back by 6 bases and J by 5 bases. Germline V gives CDR1 SNHLY, CDR2 FYNNEI. This chain's CDR3 is CASSPRRTGHEQYF. CDR3 DNA sequence: TGTGCCAGCAGCCCCCGGAGGACAGGCCACGAGCAGTACTTC.

This clonotype was seen only a few times. The rearrangement uses TRBV20-1 and TRBJ2-1; D unclear. The CDR3 runs 14 residues. V lost 0 bases to trimming and J lost 0 bases, with 6 bases between them. Per germline, CDR1 DFQATT and CDR2 SNEGSKA (reference sequence). The CDR3 DNA sequence: TGCAGTGCTAGAGACGGTAGCTCCTACAATGAGCAGTTCTTC. The encoded protein is CSARDGSSYNEQFF.

This clonotype has only a few counts. The gene calls are TRBV7-3 and TRBJ1-1; TRBD1 is a possible D gene (6 bases). Trimming took off 5 bases at V and 3 bases at J, with 13 bases between the two ends. Germline CDR1 and CDR2: SGHTA and FQGTGA. CDR3 size: 14 residues. CDR3 DNA: TGTGCCAGCAGCCCTTCAGGGGTCCACACTGAAGCTTTCTTT. As protein: CASSPSGVHTEAFF.

This clonotype has a handful of counts. This sequence joins TRBV7-9 and TRBJ2-3, with TRBD2 matching over 7 bases. The CDR3 sequence is 15 residues long. Germline V gene lookup returns CDR1 SEHNR and CDR2 FQNEAQ (reference sequence). After removal of 5 bases from V and 0 bases from J, the junction contained 5 bases not matched to a gene. As DNA, the CDR3 is TGTGCCAGCAGCCAGGCTAGCGGAAGCACAGATACGCAGTATTTT. It translates to CASSQASGSTDTQYF. Variable domain in full (rest from reference TRBV7-9 and TRBJ2-3): DTGVSQNPRHKITKRGQNVTFRCDPISEHNRLYWYRQTLGQGPEFLTYFQNEAQLEKSRLLSDRFSAERPKGSFSTLEIQRTEQGDSAMYLCASSQASGSTDTQYFGPGTRLTVL.